The 23 T cell receptor beta chains given below trace back to one sample, sequenced in a study of CD8+ T cells in alopecia areata. Investigators isolated RNA and reverse transcribed it into cDNA to act as the sequencing template. The protocol was immunoSEQ multiplex PCR, while the TCRdb copy is restricted to in-frame clones and leaves out a portion. Among approximately 150,000 clones listed, less than 65% were seen once. The sample consisted of CD8+ T cells sorted from blood. Every receptor here comes from a human donor in good health.

This rearrangement joins TRBV29-1 to TRBJ2-7; 7 bases agree with TRBD2. This CDR3 contains 13 residues. V gave up 0 bases and J gave up 1 base; unmatched junction bases: 0. In germline, CDR1 is SQVTM, CDR2 ANQGSEA. CDR3: CSVEDGRSYEQYF. CDR3 nucleotide sequence: TGCAGCGTTGAAGACGGGAGGTCCTACGAGCAGTACTTC.

CDR3 sequence reads: CASSLLGWEQYF. CDR3 nucleotides: TGTGCCAGCAGTTTATTAGGTTGGGAGCAGTACTTC. The chain links TRBV28 to TRBJ2-7, with unresolved D. Per the germline V gene, CDR1 is MDHEN and CDR2 is SYDVKM. Trimming left V 1 base short and J 7 bases short, with 8 bases between. The CDR3 has 12 amino acids.

Points on this clone: Other DNA sequences in this specimen translate into the identical CDR3. The rearrangement joins TRBV13 to TRBJ2-7; D possibly corresponds to TRBD1 (5 bases). CDR1 and CDR2 (germline): PRHDT, FYEKMQ (reference sequence). The CDR3 spans 13 residues. Trimming left V 3 bases short and J 1 base short, with 7 bases between. CDR3 sequence reads: CASSLTESYEQYF. The CDR3 bases are TGTGCCAGCAGCTTGACAGAATCCTACGAGCAGTACTTC.

This clone was observed a few times. The V gene is TRBV29-1, the J gene TRBJ2-7; D is unresolved. The length of the CDR3 is 15 residues. Looked up from germline, CDR1 is SQVTM and CDR2 is ANQGSEA. V lost 5 bases, J lost 2 bases, and 19 bases lay in between. For the CDR3, the DNA is TGCAGCGTTCCAACACCGTCCGGGCCCCCCTACGAGCAGTACTTC. It translates to CSVPTPSGPPYEQYF.

V gene TRBV6-5 combines with J gene TRBJ2-1; D is unclear. CDR3 length: 11 residues. CDR1 and CDR2 from the germline V gene are MNHEY and SVGAGI. V was cut by 7 bases and J by 5 bases, with 6 bases left in between. The CDR3 spells CASTVNNEQFF. DNA of the CDR3: TGTGCCAGCACGGTCAACAATGAGCAGTTCTTC.

This chain joins TRBV4-1 and TRBJ2-1, with TRBD2 identical over 7 bases. V was pared by 3 bases and J by 5 bases, with 13 bases of the junction left unmatched. Looked up from germline, CDR1 is MGHRA and CDR2 is YSYEKL. This CDR3 region has 17 residues. CDR3 nucleotide sequence: TGCGCCAGCAGCCATGAGATTCCGGGACTACAAGACAATGAGCAGTTCTTC. Translated: CASSHEIPGLQDNEQFF.

The chain couples TRBV9 to TRBJ2-2; the match to TRBD2 covers 8 bases. There are 16 residues in the CDR3. The junction had 8 bases not matched to a gene; V was cut back by 2 bases and J by 5 bases. Germline CDR1 SGDLS, CDR2 YYNGEE. CDR3 nucleotides: TGTGCCAGCAGCGTTCCAGCGGGAGTAGTAACCGGGGAGCTGTTTTTT. Translated: CASSVPAGVVTGELFF.

In its sample, this clone was seen a few times. The rearrangement uses TRBV29-1 and TRBJ2-7; D remains unclear. The ends were cut back, 3 bases at V and 1 base at J, with 7 bases in the middle. The CDR3 extends over 12 amino acids. Germline V gene lookup returns CDR1 SQVTM and CDR2 ANQGSEA. Here the CDR3 reads CSVELESYEQYF. The CDR3 DNA follows: TGCAGCGTTGAGTTGGAGTCCTACGAGCAGTACTTC.

The table lists this clone with a count of one. The rearrangement uses TRBV7-9 and TRBJ2-5, with 7 nucleotides matching TRBD2. The CDR3 is made up of 16 amino acids. Germline CDR1 reads SEHNR; CDR2 reads FQNEAQ (reference sequence). V lost 2 bases and J lost 1; bases outside the gene matches: 7. The CDR3 bases are TGTGCCAGCAGCTTACAGAGCGGGACCACCCAAGAGACCCAGTACTTC. This codes for CASSLQSGTTQETQYF. The whole variable domain, filled in from reference TRBV7-9 and TRBJ2-5, reads DTGVSQNPRHKITKRGQNVTFRCDPISEHNRLYWYRQTLGQGPEFLTYFQNEAQLEKSRLLSDRFSAERPKGSFSTLEIQRTEQGDSAMYLCASSLQSGTTQETQYFGPGTRLLVL.

V and J are TRBV30 and TRBJ1-2; 7 nucleotides match TRBD1. The CDR3 covers 12 residues. The ends lost 3 bases at V and 8 bases at J; junction bases unmatched: 6. Looked up from germline, CDR1 is GTSNPN and CDR2 is SVGIG (reference sequence). Written as DNA, the CDR3 is TGTGCCTGGAGACACAGGGGAGGCGGCTACACCTTC. It encodes CAWRHRGGGYTF.

This clone was picked up one time. This CDR3 reads CASSSLPDTQYF. The CDR3 nucleotides are TGTGCCAGCAGTTCCCTCCCTGATACGCAGTATTTT. V and J are TRBV6-5 and TRBJ2-3; D not resolved. CDR1 and CDR2 (germline): MNHEY, SVGAGI. Trimming left V 4 bases short and J 6 bases short, with 8 bases between. CDR3 length: 12 amino acids.

This clone was counted only a few times. The rearrangement links TRBV2 to TRBJ2-7, with D perhaps matching TRBD1 (5 bases). Germline assignment: CDR1 SNHLY and CDR2 FYNNEI. Trimming stripped 10 bases from V and 3 bases from J, with 10 bases between. The CDR3 is 11 amino acids. CDR3 in DNA: TGTGCCACGCGGCAGGGCTACGAGCAGTACTTC. This sequence encodes CATRQGYEQYF.

A few counts support this clone. This chain connects TRBV5-1 to TRBJ1-2; D call uncertain. The CDR3 consists of 17 residues. Trimming shortened V by 3 bases and J by 0 bases, and 18 bases separated the two germline ends. Germline lookup yields CDR1 SGHRS and CDR2 YFSETQ. The CDR3 protein is CASSSQIPEPPNYGYTF. The DNA for the CDR3 is TGCGCCAGCAGCTCCCAGATACCGGAACCTCCTAACTATGGCTACACCTTC. Combining the CDR3 with reference TRBV5-1 and TRBJ1-2 gives the whole variable domain KAGVTQTPRYLIKTRGQQVTLSCSPISGHRSVSWYQQTPGQGLQFLFEYFSETQRNKGNFPGRFSGRQFSNSRSEMNVSTLELGDSALYLCASSSQIPEPPNYGYTFGSGTRLTVV.

This clone appeared a few times. The gene calls are TRBV29-1 and TRBJ2-1; D remains unclear. The CDR3 contains 14 residues. Germline-derived CDR1 and CDR2 are SQVTM and ANQGSEA. V gave up 5 bases and J gave up 1 base, with 12 bases separating them. The CDR3 spells CSVCGLRSYNEQFF. CDR3 sequence (DNA): TGCAGCGTTTGCGGCTTGAGGTCCTACAATGAGCAGTTCTTC.

This chain uses TRBV18 with TRBJ2-3; D remains ambiguous. This CDR3 spans 12 amino acids. V shed 5 bases and J shed 6 bases, with 9 bases lying between them. CDR1 and CDR2 (germline): KGHSH, LQKENI. For the CDR3, the DNA is TGTGCCAGCTCAACCTCTTGGGATACGCAGTATTTT. Its protein product is CASSTSWDTQYF.

The chain couples TRBV29-1 to TRBJ2-3; 14 nucleotides line up with TRBD2. The CDR3 runs to 13 residues. Per germline, CDR1 SQVTM and CDR2 ANQGSEA. J gave up 4 bases and V 6 bases, and 0 bases lay outside the gene matches. The CDR3 DNA reads TGCAGCGTGACTAGCGGGAGGGCAGATACGCAGTATTTT. Translated, it gives CSVTSGRADTQYF.

The chain is built from TRBV2 and TRBJ2-5, with 10 positions matching TRBD2. Unmatched junction bases numbered 15, after V lost 6 bases and J lost 2 bases. Germline values: CDR1 SNHLY, CDR2 FYNNEI. This CDR3 spans 18 amino acids. CDR3 amino acids: CASSVASGRSTLQETQYF. CDR3 bases: TGTGCCAGCAGCGTGGCTAGCGGGAGATCGACGTTACAAGAGACCCAGTACTTC.

This clone was counted ten times or more. This chain uses TRBV4-1 with TRBJ2-3; 9 nucleotides line up with TRBD2. The CDR3 has 15 residues. V was pared by 3 bases and J by 1 base, with 2 bases of the junction left unmatched. Germline CDR1 is MGHRA and CDR2 is YSYEKL. The CDR3 DNA sequence: TGCGCCAGCAGCCAGAGGACTAGCGGCACAGATACGCAGTATTTT. Translation gives CASSQRTSGTDTQYF.

In regard to this clone: Distinct nucleotide sequences in the sample also encode this CDR3. V and J are TRBV19 and TRBJ1-1; a weak D match, TRBD1 (6 bases). In germline, CDR1 is LNHDA, CDR2 SQIVND (reference sequence). V was trimmed by 3 bases and J by 1 base, leaving 9 bases between them. The CDR3 covers 14 residues. The CDR3 loop is CASSIGRGNTEAFF. The CDR3 DNA reads TGTGCCAGTAGTATCGGCAGGGGGAACACTGAAGCTTTCTTT.

V gene TRBV19 combines with J gene TRBJ1-1, with 9 bases matching TRBD1. After removal of 9 bases from V and 6 bases from J, the junction contained 5 bases not matched to a gene. In germline, CDR1 is LNHDA, CDR2 SQIVND (reference sequence). CDR3 length: 12 amino acids. The CDR3 region has the DNA TGTGCCAGCCTACAGGGGGCCGCTGAAGCTTTCTTT. Protein sequence: CASLQGAAEAFF. The entire variable domain, with the rest obtained from reference TRBV19 and TRBJ1-1, is as follows: DGGITQSPKYLFRKEGQNVTLSCEQNLNHDAMYWYRQDPGQGLRLIYYSQIVNDFQKGDIAEGYSVSREKKESFPLTVTSAQKNPTAFYLCASLQGAAEAFFGQGTRLTVV.

This chain connects TRBV5-4 to TRBJ2-7; tentatively, D is TRBD1 (5 bases). Trimming removed 2 bases at V and 4 bases at J, with 10 bases between. Germline V CDR1 and CDR2: SGHNT, YYREEE (reference sequence). The CDR3 runs 13 residues. CDR3 in amino acids: CASSLGVSYEQYF. The DNA for the CDR3 is TGTGCCAGCAGCTTAGGGGTCTCTTACGAGCAGTACTTC.

Details on this clone: Other nucleotide sequences from this sample produce the same CDR3. CDR3 sequence (DNA): TGTGCCAGCAGTGGGTACGAGCAGTACTTC. Protein product: CASSGYEQYF. The chain links TRBV2 to TRBJ2-7; D remains unclear. The germline V gene encodes CDR1 SNHLY and CDR2 FYNNEI. V gave up 4 bases and J gave up 4 bases, with 2 bases separating them. The CDR3 is 10 residues long. The full variable domain, in which reference TRBV2 and TRBJ2-7 provide the parts outside the CDR3, is EPEVTQTPSHQVTQMGQEVILRCVPISNHLYFYWYRQILGQKVEFLVSFYNNEISEKSEIFDDQFSVERPDGSNFTLKIRSTKLEDSAMYFCASSGYEQYFGPGTRLTVT.

The rearrangement joins TRBV14 to TRBJ1-2; no definite D call. The CDR3 covers 16 residues. V lost 1 base to trimming and J lost 0 bases, with 12 bases between them. The germline CDR1 and CDR2 sequences are SGHDN and FVKESK. CDR3 DNA sequence: TGTGCCAGCAGCCAAGGATCCCCGGCTACTAACTATGGCTACACCTTC. Translating it yields CASSQGSPATNYGYTF.